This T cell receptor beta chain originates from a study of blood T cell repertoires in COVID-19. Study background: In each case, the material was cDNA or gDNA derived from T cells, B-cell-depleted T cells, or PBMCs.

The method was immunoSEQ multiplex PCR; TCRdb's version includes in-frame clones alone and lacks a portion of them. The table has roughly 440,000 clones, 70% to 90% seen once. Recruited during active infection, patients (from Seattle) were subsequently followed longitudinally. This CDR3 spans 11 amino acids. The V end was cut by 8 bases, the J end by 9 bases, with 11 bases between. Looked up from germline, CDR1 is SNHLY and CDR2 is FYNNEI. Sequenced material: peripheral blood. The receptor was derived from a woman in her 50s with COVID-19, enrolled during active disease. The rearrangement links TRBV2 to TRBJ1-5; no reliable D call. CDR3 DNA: TGTGCCAGCCCGGAGGATGGGCCCCAGCATTTT. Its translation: CASPEDGPQHF.